This TCR beta chain was identified during a study of blood T cell repertoires in COVID-19. Which cohort a participant joined came from the clinical history participants gave. The V gene end was trimmed by 4 bases and the J gene end by 9 bases; junction bases not matched to a gene: 11. The length of the CDR3 is 13 residues. Germline V gene sequence: CDR1 SQVTM, CDR2 ANQGSEA. Sequencing used immunoSEQ multiplex PCR; TCRdb keeps in-frame clones, though not all of them. This table has roughly 330,000 clones, 85% to 90% appearing once. The TCR was taken from a woman aged 18-35 years who had recovered from COVID-19. The sequencing input was PBMCs or T cells enriched from blood (not recorded which). The V call is TRBV29-1, the J call TRBJ2-5; TRBD1 matches 7 bases. CDR3 nucleotide sequence: TGCAGCGTTGTGGGGACAGCGGCGCTCGCCCAGTACTTC. Translated, it gives CSVVGTAALAQYF.